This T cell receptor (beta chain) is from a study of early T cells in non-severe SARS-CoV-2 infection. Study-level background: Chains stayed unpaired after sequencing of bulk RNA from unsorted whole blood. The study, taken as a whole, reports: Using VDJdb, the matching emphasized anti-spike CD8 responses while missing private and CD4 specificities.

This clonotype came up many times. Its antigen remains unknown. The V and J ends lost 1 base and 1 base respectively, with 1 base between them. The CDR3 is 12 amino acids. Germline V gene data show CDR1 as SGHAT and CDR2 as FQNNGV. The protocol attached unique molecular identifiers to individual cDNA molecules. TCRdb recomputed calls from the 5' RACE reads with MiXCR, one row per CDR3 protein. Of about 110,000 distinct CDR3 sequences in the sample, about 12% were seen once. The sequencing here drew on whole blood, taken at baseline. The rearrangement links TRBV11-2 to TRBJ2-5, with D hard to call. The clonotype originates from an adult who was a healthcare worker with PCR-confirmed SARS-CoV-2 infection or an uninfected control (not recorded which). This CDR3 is CASSLGQETQYF. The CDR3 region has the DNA TGTGCCAGCAGCTTAGGCCAAGAGACCCAGTACTTC.